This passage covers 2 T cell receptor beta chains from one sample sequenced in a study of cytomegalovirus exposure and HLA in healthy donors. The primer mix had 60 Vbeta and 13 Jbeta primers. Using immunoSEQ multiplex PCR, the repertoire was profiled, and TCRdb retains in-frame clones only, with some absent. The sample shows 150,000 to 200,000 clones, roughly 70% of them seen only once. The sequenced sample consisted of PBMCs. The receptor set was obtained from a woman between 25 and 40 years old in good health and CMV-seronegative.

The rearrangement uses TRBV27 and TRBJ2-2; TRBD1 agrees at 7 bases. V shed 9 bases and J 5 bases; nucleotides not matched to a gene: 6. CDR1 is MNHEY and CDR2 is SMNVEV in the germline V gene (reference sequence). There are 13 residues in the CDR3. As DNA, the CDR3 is TGTGCCAGTAACTACAGGGGAACCGGGGAGCTGTTTTTT. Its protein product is CASNYRGTGELFF.

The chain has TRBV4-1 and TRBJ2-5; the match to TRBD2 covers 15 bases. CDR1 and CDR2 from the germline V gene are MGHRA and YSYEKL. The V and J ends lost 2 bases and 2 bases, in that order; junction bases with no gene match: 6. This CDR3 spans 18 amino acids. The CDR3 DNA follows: TGCGCCAGCAGCCAAAATCCGGGACTAGCGGGGGGACAAGAGACCCAGTACTTC. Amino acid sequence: CASSQNPGLAGGQETQYF.